This T cell receptor beta chain was recorded in a study of blood T cell repertoires in COVID-19. TCRdb's copy holds only in-frame clones and misses some; the assay was immunoSEQ multiplex PCR. The sample carries roughly 250,000 clones, over 75% recorded once. CDR3 length equals 13 residues. Per the germline V gene, CDR1 is LGHNT and CDR2 is FRNRAP. Trimming removed 6 bases from V and 5 bases from J, with 10 bases in between. What was sequenced was peripheral blood. The source is a woman in her 30s with acute or convalescent COVID-19. The chain is built from TRBV12-5 and TRBJ2-2, with D possibly matching TRBD1 (6 bases). The CDR3 DNA reads TGTGCTAGTGGCTTAGGGGGAACCGGGGAGCTGTTTTTT. Translation: CASGLGGTGELFF.